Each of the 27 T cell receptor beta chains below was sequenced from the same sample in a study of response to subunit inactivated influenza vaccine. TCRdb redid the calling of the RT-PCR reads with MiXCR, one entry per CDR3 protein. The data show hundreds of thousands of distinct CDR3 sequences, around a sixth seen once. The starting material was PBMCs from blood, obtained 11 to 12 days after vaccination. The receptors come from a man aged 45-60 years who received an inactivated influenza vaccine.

Here the CDR3 DNA reads TGTGCCAGCAGTTCTGCCCGTTCCGGAACGCAGTATTTT. Its protein is CASSSARSGTQYF. The chain is built from TRBV6-2 or TRBV6-3 and TRBJ2-3; D gene ambiguous. From germline, CDR1 is MNHEY and CDR2 SVGEGT. The CDR3 loop spans 13 amino acids. V gave up 4 bases and J gave up 9 bases, with 14 bases separating them.

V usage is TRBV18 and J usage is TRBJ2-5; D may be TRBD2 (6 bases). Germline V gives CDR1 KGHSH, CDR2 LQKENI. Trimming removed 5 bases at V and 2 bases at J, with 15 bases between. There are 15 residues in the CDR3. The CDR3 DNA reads TGTGCCAGCTCAACTAGCCGGGACGGACAAGAGACCCAGTACTTC. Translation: CASSTSRDGQETQYF.

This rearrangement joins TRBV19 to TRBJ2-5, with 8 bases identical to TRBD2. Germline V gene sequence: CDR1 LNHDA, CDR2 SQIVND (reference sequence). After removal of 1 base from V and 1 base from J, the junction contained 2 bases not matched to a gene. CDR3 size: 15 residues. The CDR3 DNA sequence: TGTGCCAGTAGTATAGGTAGCGGGATCCAAGAGACCCAGTACTTC. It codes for CASSIGSGIQETQYF. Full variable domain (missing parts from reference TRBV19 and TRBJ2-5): DGGITQSPKYLFRKEGQNVTLSCEQNLNHDAMYWYRQDPGQGLRLIYYSQIVNDFQKGDIAEGYSVSREKKESFPLTVTSAQKNPTAFYLCASSIGSGIQETQYFGPGTRLLVL.

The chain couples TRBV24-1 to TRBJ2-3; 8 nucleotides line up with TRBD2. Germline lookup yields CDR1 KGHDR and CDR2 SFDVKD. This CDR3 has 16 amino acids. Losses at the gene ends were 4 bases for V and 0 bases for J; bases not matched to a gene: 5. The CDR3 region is CATSDPTSGSTDTQYF. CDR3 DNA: TGTGCCACCAGTGACCCAACTAGCGGAAGCACAGATACGCAGTATTTT.

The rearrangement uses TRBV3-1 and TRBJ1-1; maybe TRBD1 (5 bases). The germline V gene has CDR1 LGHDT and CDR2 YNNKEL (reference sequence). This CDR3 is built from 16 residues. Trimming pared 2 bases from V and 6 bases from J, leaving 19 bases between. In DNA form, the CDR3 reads TGTGCCAGCAGCCAAAGTTGGAGTGGGGCGGCCGCTGAAGCTTTCTTT. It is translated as CASSQSWSGAAAEAFF.

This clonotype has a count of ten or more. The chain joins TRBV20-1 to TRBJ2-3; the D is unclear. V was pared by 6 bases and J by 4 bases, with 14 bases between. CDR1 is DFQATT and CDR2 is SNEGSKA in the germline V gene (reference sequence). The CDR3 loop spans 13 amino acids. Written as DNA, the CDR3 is TGCAGTGCCCGACGGATGAACGCAGATACGCAGTATTTT. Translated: CSARRMNADTQYF.

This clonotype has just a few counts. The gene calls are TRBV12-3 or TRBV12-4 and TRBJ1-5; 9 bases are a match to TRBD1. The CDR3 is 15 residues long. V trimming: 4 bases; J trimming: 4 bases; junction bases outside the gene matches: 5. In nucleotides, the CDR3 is TGTGCCAGCAGTTCACCGGGACAGGGAAATCAGCCCCAGCATTTT. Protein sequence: CASSSPGQGNQPQHF.

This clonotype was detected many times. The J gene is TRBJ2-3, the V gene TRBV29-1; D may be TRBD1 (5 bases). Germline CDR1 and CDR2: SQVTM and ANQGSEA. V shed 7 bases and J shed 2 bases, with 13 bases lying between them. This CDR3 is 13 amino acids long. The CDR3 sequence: CSGSRGNTDTQYF. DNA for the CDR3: TGCAGCGGGAGTAGGGGAAACACAGATACGCAGTATTTT.

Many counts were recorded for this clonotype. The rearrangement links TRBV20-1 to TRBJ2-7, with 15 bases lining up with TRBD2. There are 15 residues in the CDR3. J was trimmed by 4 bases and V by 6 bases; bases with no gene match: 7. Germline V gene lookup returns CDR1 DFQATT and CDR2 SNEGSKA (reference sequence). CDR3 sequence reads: CSADFGTSGRYEQYF. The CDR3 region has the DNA TGCAGTGCAGACTTCGGGACTAGCGGGAGGTACGAGCAGTACTTC.

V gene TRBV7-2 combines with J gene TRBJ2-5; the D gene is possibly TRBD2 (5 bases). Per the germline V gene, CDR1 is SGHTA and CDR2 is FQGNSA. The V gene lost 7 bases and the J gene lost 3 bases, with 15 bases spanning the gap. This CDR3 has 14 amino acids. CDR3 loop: CASNFGLAKETQYF. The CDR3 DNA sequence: TGTGCCAGCAATTTCGGACTCGCCAAAGAGACCCAGTACTTC.

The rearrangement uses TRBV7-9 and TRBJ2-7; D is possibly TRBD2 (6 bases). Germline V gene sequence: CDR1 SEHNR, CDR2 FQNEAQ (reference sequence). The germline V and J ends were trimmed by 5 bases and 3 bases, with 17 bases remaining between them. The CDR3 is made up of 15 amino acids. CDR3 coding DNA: TGTGCCAGCAGCCCCCTTGGCTTAGCGGACTACGAGCAGTACTTC. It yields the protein CASSPLGLADYEQYF.

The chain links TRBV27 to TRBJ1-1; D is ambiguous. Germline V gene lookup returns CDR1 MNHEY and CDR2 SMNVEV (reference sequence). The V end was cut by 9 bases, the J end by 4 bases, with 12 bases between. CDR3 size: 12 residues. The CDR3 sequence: CARRGKGTEAFF. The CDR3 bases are TGTGCCAGAAGAGGGAAGGGCACTGAAGCTTTCTTT.

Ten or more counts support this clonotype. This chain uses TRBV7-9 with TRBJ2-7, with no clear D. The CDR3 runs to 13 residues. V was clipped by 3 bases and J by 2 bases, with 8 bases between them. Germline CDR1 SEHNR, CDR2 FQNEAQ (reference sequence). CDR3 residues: CASSLVATYEQYF. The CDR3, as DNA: TGTGCCAGCAGCTTGGTCGCGACCTACGAGCAGTACTTC.

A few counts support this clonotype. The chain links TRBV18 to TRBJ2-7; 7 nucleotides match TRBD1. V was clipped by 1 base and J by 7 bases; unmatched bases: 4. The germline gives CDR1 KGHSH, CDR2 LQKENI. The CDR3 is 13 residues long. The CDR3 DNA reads TGTGCCAGCTCACCACGACAGGGTTGGGAGCAGTACTTC. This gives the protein CASSPRQGWEQYF.

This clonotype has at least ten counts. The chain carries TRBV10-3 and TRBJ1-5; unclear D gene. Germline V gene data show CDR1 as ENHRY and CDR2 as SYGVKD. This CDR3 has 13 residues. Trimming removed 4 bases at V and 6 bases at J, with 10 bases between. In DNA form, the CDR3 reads TGTGCCATCAGTGGGGGTGGCGGTCAGCCCCAGCATTTT. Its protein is CAISGGGGQPQHF.

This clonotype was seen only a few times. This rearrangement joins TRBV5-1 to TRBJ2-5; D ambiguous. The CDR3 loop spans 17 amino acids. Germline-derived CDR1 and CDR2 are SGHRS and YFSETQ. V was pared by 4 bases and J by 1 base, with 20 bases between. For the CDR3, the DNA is TGCGCCAGCAGCCTAGGGATCGCCTTTTCGGTCCAAGAGACCCAGTACTTC. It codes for CASSLGIAFSVQETQYF.

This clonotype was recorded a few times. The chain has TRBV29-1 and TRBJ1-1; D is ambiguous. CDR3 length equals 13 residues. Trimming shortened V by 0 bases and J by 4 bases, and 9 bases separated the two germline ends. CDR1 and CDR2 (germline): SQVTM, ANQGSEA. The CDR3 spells CSVEETIPTEAFF. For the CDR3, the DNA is TGCAGCGTTGAAGAGACTATACCCACTGAAGCTTTCTTT.

The CDR3 reads CASSLVAGPTGEQYF. For the CDR3, the DNA is TGTGCCAGCAGCTTGGTCGCAGGGCCCACAGGGGAGCAGTACTTC. This chain uses TRBV5-5 with TRBJ2-7, with D possibly TRBD1 on 6 matching bases. This CDR3 is built from 15 residues. Germline V gene data show CDR1 as SGHKS and CDR2 as YYEKEE (reference sequence). The V gene lost 0 bases and the J gene lost 7 bases, with 17 bases spanning the gap.

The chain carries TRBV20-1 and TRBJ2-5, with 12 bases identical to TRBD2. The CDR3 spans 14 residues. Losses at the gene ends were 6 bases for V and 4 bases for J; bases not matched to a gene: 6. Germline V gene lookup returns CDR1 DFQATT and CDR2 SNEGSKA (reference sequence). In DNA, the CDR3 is TGCAGTGCGGAGCCGGGACTAGCGGGAGAGACCCAGTACTTC. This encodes CSAEPGLAGETQYF.

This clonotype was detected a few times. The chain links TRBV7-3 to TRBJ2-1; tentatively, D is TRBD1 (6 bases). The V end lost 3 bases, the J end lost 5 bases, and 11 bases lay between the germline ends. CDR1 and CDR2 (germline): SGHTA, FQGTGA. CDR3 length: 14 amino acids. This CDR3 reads CASSLMTGDNEQFF. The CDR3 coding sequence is TGTGCCAGCAGCTTGATGACAGGAGACAATGAGCAGTTCTTC.

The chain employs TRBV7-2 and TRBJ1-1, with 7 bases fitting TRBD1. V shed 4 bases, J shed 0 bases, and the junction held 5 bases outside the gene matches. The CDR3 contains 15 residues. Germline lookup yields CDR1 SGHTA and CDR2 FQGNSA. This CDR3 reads CASSSPTGMNTEAFF. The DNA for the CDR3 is TGTGCCAGCAGCTCCCCGACAGGGATGAACACTGAAGCTTTCTTT.

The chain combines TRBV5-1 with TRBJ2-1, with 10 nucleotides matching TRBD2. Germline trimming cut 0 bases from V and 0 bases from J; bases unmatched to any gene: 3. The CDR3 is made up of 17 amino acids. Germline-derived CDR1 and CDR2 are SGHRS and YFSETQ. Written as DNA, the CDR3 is TGCGCCAGCAGCTTGGTGCTAGCGGGGGTCTCCTACAATGAGCAGTTCTTC. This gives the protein CASSLVLAGVSYNEQFF.

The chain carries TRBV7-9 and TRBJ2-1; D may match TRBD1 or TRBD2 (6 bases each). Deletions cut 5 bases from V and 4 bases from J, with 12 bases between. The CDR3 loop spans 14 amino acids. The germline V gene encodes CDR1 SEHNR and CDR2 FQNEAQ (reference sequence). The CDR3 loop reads CASSRGRDYNEQFF. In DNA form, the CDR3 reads TGTGCCAGCAGCCGGGGGCGAGATTACAATGAGCAGTTCTTC.

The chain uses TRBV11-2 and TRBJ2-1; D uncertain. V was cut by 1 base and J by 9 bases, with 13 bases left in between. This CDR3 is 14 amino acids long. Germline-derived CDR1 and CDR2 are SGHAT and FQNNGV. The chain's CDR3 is CASSLGVSLGEQFF. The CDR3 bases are TGTGCCAGCAGCTTAGGCGTTAGTTTGGGTGAGCAGTTCTTC.

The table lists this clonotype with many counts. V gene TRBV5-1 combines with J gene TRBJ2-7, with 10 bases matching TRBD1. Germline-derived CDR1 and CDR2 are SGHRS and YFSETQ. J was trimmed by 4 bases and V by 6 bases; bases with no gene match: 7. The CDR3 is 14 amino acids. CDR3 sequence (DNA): TGCGCCAGCATGTCCGGGACAGGGGCTTACGAGCAGTACTTC. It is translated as CASMSGTGAYEQYF.

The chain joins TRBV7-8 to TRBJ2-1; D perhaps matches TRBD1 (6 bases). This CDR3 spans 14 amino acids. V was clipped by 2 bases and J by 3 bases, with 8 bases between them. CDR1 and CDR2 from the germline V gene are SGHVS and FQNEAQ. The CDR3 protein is CASSLWDIYNEQFF. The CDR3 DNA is TGTGCCAGCAGCTTATGGGACATCTACAATGAGCAGTTCTTC.

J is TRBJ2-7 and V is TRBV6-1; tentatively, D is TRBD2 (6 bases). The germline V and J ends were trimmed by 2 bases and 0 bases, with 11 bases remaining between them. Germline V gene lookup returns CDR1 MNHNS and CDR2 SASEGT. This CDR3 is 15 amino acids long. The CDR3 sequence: CASSEWRADSYEQYF. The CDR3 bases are TGTGCCAGCAGTGAATGGAGGGCCGACTCCTACGAGCAGTACTTC.